Given below is one T cell receptor (beta chain) in context. CDR1 and CDR2 from the germline V gene are MNHEY and SMNVEV (reference sequence). The CDR3 totals 15 residues. Trimming pared 0 bases from V and 0 bases from J, leaving 8 bases between. The data stem from a study of T cell changes during pregnancy in multiple sclerosis. Assay: immunoSEQ multiplex PCR; the TCRdb copy retains only in-frame clones and omits some. The sample includes about 92,000 clones, approximately 92% seen only once; the top ten take 2.6%. The origin of this receptor is a female donor with multiple sclerosis, enrolled in a pregnancy study. J is TRBJ2-5 and V is TRBV27, with D possibly matching TRBD1 (5 bases). The sequencing here drew on peripheral blood, taken in the first trimester of pregnancy. The chain's CDR3 is CASSLSAGYQETQYF. The CDR3 nucleotides are TGTGCCAGCAGTTTATCGGCAGGGTACCAAGAGACCCAGTACTTC.